Listed below are T cell receptor beta chains from one sample, sequenced in a study of naive and memory T cell subsets. TCRdb re-called the 5' RACE reads through MiXCR, storing one row per CDR3 protein. The sample lists over 45,000 distinct CDR3 sequences; approximately 4.5% were seen once. Receptors were obtained from a female donor in good health. Each CDR3 is given with its conserved first and last residue. The D gene is left open where the match is weak. Clone size appears in some rows only: once, few, many, or a class for an expanded clone.

TRBV21-1	NA	few	TRBJ2-5	TGTGCCAGCAGCAAGGGCTACGGGACAGGGGGCGGCGAGGACGGGCAGGAGACCCAGTACTTC	CASSKGYGTGGGEDGQETQYF
TRBV20-1	NA	many	TRBJ1-1	TGCAGTGCTAGAGATCGGATACCCACTGAAGCTTTCTTT	CSARDRIPTEAFF
TRBV4-1	TRBD2	many	TRBJ2-1	TGCGCCAGCAGCCACCCGGGACTAGCGGGAGGTAGGGCGAAGTTCTTC	CASSHPGLAGGRAKFF
TRBV12-3/TRBV12-4	NA	many	TRBJ2-5	TGTGCCAGCAGTTTAGGTGGGAGTCTCCAAGAGACCCAGTACTTC	CASSLGGSLQETQYF
TRBV7-2	TRBD2	many	TRBJ2-3	TGTGCCAGCAGCTTATCCGGGACTAGCGGAACAGATACGCAGTATTTT	CASSLSGTSGTDTQYF
TRBV6-1	NA	many	TRBJ1-6	TGTGCCAGCAGTGATTCAGGGAAGGTTCCCCTCCACTTT	CASSDSGKVPLHF
TRBV7-2	NA	few	TRBJ2-3	TGTGCCAGCAGCTTAAGACCTAGGATCAACACAGATACGCAGTATTTT	CASSLRPRINTDTQYF
TRBV29-1	NA	many	TRBJ1-2	TGCAGCGTTGTGGGCAGAACTTATGGCTACACCTTC	CSVVGRTYGYTF
TRBV5-4	TRBD1	many	TRBJ2-5	TGTGCCAGCAGCTTGCAAAGGGGGCTGAGGGAGACCCAGTACTTC	CASSLQRGLRETQYF
TRBV18	NA	many	TRBJ2-3	TGTGCCAGCTCACCGTTCACAGATACGCAGTATTTT	CASSPFTDTQYF
TRBV27	TRBD2	many	TRBJ2-5	TGTGCCAGCAGTTTATCGGGCGGGAGGGCCGGAGAGACCCAGTACTTC	CASSLSGGRAGETQYF
TRBV5-1	TRBD2	many	TRBJ2-1	TGCGCCAGCAGCTGGCCCCGGGACTATGACAATGAGCAGTTCTTC	CASSWPRDYDNEQFF
TRBV24-1	TRBD1	few	TRBJ1-2	TGTGCCACCAGTGACCAGGGACAGCCTTTCTATGGCTACACCTTC	CATSDQGQPFYGYTF
TRBV4-2	NA	many	TRBJ2-1	TGTGCCAGCAGCCAAGCTGTAGGGGGGGACTCCTACAATGAGCAGTTCTTC	CASSQAVGGDSYNEQFF
TRBV5-1	NA	many	TRBJ1-1	TGCGCCAGCTCCGAAGGCACTGAAGCTTTCTTT	CASSEGTEAFF
TRBV7-3	TRBD2	many	TRBJ2-3	TGTGCCAGCAGCTTAACAGGGACTAGCGGGGGCACAGATACGCAGTATTTT	CASSLTGTSGGTDTQYF
TRBV3-1	TRBD2	many	TRBJ2-3	TGTGCCAGCAGCTACTCAGGACTAGCGGGATTAGATACGCAGTATTTT	CASSYSGLAGLDTQYF
TRBV20-1	NA	many	TRBJ2-1	TGCAGTGCTAGCGCCCGCTCCTACAATGAGCAGTTCTTC	CSASARSYNEQFF
TRBV6-4	NA	many	TRBJ2-3	TGTGCCAGCAGTGACGCCAGGGGCGGTACAGATACGCAGTATTTT	CASSDARGGTDTQYF
TRBV5-1	NA	NA	TRBJ2-3	TGCGCCAGCAGAGAGAATACAGATACGCAGTATTTT	CASRENTDTQYF
TRBV6-1	TRBD2	many	TRBJ2-2	TGTGCCAGCAGTAAGACTAGCGGGAGCCCCGGGGAGCTGTTTTTT	CASSKTSGSPGELFF
TRBV20-1	NA	many	TRBJ1-2	TGCAGTGCTAGCCACGTGGGGGGGGACTATGGCTACACCTTC	CSASHVGGDYGYTF
TRBV11-2	TRBD1	many	TRBJ2-7	TGTGCCAGCAGCTTAGCCTTAGGGGGCGGCGAGCAGTACTTC	CASSLALGGGEQYF
TRBV21-1	NA	many	TRBJ1-1	TGTGCCAGCAGCAAGGGGCGAGGGGGGCCCGGGAACACTGAAGCTTTCTTT	CASSKGRGGPGNTEAFF
TRBV6-5	TRBD1	many	TRBJ2-2	TGTGCCAGCAGTTACGACAGGGGTGGAACCGGGGAGCTGTTTTTT	CASSYDRGGTGELFF
TRBV28	TRBD2	many	TRBJ2-7	TGTGCCAGCAGCTTAGGGACTAGCGGGACCAAGGACGAGCAGTACTTC	CASSLGTSGTKDEQYF
TRBV6-5	TRBD2	few	TRBJ2-7	TGTGCCAGCACTGAACTAGCGGGAGGCCCTGGGTACTTC	CASTELAGGPGYF
TRBV20-1	NA	many	TRBJ2-7	TGCAGTGCTAGAGATCTCGGCGGGATCGCCTACGAGCAGTACTTC	CSARDLGGIAYEQYF
TRBV6-1	NA	many	TRBJ2-5	TGTGCCAGCAGTCCCCCCCGAGGAGGGGGAAAGACCCAGTACTTC	CASSPPRGGGKTQYF
TRBV6-2/TRBV6-3	NA	many	TRBJ2-7	TGTGCCAGCACCCAAGGATCCGAGCAGTACTTC	CASTQGSEQYF
TRBV2	NA	many	TRBJ2-5	TGTGCCAGCAATCGGGGGCAGGAGACCCAGTACTTC	CASNRGQETQYF
TRBV6-5	NA	many	TRBJ1-1	TGTGCCAGCAGTTACGGGACCACTGAAGCTTTCTTT	CASSYGTTEAFF
TRBV7-2	NA	many	TRBJ2-7	TGTGCCAGCAGCTTAGCCCCAGCGGTCAGCTACGAGCAGTACTTC	CASSLAPAVSYEQYF
TRBV4-1	TRBD1	many	TRBJ1-2	TGCGCCAGCAGCCAGGACAGGGCATCATCAGCTAACTATGGCTACACCTTC	CASSQDRASSANYGYTF
TRBV18	TRBD1	many	TRBJ2-1	TGTGCCAGCTCACCACGGGACAGGGGTTGGAATGAGCAGTTCTTC	CASSPRDRGWNEQFF
TRBV29-1	TRBD1	many	TRBJ1-4	TGCAGCGTTGATACAGGGGGCCGGGGAAAACTGTTTTTT	CSVDTGGRGKLFF
TRBV28	NA	many	TRBJ2-3	TGTGCCAGCAGCACTGATAGACAGTACACAGATACGCAGTATTTT	CASSTDRQYTDTQYF
TRBV20-1	TRBD1	many	TRBJ1-5	TGCAGTGCTAGGGATTACAAGGGGGCCCTTAGCAATCAGCCCCAGCATTTT	CSARDYKGALSNQPQHF
TRBV20-1	NA	many	TRBJ2-5	TGCAGTGCTAGAGTAGCCGGGTACGAGACCCAGTACTTC	CSARVAGYETQYF
TRBV19	NA	many	TRBJ1-2	TGTGCCAGTAGTATAGATCTTGCGGGGTTCTATGGCTACACCTTC	CASSIDLAGFYGYTF
TRBV6-5	TRBD1	many	TRBJ1-4	TGTGCCAGCAGCTCCCGGGACAGGGATGGAGAAAAACTGTTTTTT	CASSSRDRDGEKLFF
TRBV6-2/TRBV6-3	NA	many	TRBJ2-4	TGTGCCAGCAGCCTTAGGACAGCCATGAGTGCCAAAAACATTCAGTACTTC	CASSLRTAMSAKNIQYF
TRBV27	NA	many	TRBJ2-1	TGTGCCAGCAGTAACGGGATCCTTTACAATGAGCAGTTCTTC	CASSNGILYNEQFF
TRBV29-1	TRBD2	many	TRBJ2-1	TGCAGCGTTGAAAGACTAGCGGGTTACAATGAGCAGTTCTTC	CSVERLAGYNEQFF
TRBV13	NA	many	TRBJ2-1	TGTGCCAGCAGCGCCGGACGAGGGGATGAGCAGTTCTTC	CASSAGRGDEQFF
TRBV29-1	NA	many	TRBJ2-3	TGCAGCGTTTTCCGGGGCACAGATACGCAGTATTTT	CSVFRGTDTQYF
TRBV7-7	NA	many	TRBJ2-7	TGTGCCAGCAGCTTAGGGCCCAAGACAGGTACCTACGAGCAGTACTTC	CASSLGPKTGTYEQYF
TRBV5-4	NA	many	TRBJ2-4	TGTGCCAGCAGCCGGGACTGGAACATTCAGTACTTC	CASSRDWNIQYF